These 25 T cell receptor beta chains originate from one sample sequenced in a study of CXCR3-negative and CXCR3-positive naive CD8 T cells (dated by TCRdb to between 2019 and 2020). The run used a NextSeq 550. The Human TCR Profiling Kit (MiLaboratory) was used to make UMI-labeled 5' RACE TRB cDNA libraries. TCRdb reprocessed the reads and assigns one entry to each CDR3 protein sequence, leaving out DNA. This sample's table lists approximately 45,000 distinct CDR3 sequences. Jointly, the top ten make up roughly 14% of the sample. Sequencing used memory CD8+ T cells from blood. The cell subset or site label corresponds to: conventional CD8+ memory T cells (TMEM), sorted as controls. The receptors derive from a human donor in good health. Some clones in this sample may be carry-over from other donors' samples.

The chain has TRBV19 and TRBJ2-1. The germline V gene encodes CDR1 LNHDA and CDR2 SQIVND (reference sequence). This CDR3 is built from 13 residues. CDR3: CASSMASYNEQFF.

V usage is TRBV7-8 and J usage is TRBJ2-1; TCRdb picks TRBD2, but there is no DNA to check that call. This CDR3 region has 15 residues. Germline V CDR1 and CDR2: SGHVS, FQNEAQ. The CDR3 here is CASSLSGGSGDEQFF.

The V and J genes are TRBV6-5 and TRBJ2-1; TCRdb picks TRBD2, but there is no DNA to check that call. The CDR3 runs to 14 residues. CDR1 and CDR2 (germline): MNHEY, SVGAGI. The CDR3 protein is CASSPGTSADEQFF.

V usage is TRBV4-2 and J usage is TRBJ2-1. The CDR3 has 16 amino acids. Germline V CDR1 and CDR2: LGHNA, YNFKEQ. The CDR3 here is CASSQDGDNSYNEQFF.

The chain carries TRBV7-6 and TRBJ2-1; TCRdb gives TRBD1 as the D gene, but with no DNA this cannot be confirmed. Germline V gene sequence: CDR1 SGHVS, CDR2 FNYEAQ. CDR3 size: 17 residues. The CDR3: CASSLHRGQGKPNEQFF. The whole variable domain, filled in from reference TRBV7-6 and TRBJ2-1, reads GAGVSQSPRYKVTKRGQDVALRCDPISGHVSLYWYRQALGQGPEFLTYFNYEAQQDKSGLPNDRFSAERPEGSISTLTIQRTEQRDSAMYRCASSLHRGQGKPNEQFFGPGTRLTVL.

CDR3 in amino acids: CASSDGRGVETQYF. This chain joins TRBV6-1 and TRBJ2-5; TCRdb indicates TRBD1, and absent DNA this call remains unverified. Germline V gives CDR1 MNHNS, CDR2 SASEGT. The length of the CDR3 is 14 residues.

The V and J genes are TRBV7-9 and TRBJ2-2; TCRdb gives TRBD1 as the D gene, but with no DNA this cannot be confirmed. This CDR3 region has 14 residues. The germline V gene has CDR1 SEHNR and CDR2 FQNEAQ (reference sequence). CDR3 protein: CASSIRDTGGELFF.

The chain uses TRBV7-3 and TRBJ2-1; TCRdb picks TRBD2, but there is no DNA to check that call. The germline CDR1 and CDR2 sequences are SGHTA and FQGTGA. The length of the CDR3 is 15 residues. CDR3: CASSLTTSPYNEQFF.

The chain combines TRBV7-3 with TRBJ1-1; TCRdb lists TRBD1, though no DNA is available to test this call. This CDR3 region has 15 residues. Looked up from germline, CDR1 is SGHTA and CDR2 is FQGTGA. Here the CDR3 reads CARSPPGGAGTEAFF. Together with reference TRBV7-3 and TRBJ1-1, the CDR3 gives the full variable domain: GAGVSQTPSNKVTEKGKYVELRCDPISGHTALYWYRQSLGQGPEFLIYFQGTGAADDSGLPNDRFFAVRPEGSVSTLKIQRTERGDSAVYLCARSPPGGAGTEAFFGQGTRLTVV.

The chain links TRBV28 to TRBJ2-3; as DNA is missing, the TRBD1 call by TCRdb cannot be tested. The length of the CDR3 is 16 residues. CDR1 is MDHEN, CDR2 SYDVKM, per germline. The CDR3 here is CASSSPRGPSTDTQYF.

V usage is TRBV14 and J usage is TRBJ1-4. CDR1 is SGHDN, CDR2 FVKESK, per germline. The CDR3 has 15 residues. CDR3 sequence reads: CASSQGSTTNEKLFF.

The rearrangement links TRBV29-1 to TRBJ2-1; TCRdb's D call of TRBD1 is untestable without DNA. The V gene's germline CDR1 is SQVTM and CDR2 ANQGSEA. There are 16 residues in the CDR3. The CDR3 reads CSVWGGGQAHPNEQFF.

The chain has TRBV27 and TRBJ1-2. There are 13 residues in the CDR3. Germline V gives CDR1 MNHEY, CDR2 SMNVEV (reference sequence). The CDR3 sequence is CASSFKRSSGYTF.

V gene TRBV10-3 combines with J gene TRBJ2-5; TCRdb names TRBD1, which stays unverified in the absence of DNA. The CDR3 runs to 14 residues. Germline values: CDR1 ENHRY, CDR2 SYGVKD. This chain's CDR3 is CAIIRTGVEETQYF.

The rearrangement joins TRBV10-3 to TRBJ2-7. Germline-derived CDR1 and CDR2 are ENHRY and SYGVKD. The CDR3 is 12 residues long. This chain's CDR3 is CAISEGSYEQYF.

The CDR3 region is CSVVGAENTGELFF. This chain links TRBV29-1 with TRBJ2-2; the TCRdb call, TRBD1, lacks DNA for checking. Looked up from germline, CDR1 is SQVTM and CDR2 is ANQGSEA. The CDR3 consists of 14 residues.

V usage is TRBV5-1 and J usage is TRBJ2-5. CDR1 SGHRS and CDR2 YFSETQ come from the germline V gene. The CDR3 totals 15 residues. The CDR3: CASSLRRQTQETQYF.

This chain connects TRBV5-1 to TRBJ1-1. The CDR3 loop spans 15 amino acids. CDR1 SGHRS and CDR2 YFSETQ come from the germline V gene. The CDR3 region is CASSLAIRTGAEAFF.

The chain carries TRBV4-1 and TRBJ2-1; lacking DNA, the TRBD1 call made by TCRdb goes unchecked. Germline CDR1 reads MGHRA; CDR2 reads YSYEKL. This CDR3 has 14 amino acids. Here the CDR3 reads CASSQVREGNEQIF.

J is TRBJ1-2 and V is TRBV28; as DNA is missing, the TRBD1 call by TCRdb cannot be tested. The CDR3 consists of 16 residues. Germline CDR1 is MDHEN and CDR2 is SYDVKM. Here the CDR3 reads CASSWYQGGLNYGYTF.

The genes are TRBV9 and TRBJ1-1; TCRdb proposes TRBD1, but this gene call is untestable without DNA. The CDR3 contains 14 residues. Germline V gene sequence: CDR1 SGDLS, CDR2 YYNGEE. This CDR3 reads CASSVVGQNTEAFF.

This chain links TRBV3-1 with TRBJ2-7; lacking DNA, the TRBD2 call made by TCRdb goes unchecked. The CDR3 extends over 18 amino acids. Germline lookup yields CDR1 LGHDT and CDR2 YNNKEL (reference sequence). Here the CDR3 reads CASSQVWETSGRSDEQYF.

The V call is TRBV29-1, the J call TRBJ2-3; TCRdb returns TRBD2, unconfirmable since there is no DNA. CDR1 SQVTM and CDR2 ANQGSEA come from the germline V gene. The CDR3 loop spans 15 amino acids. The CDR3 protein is CSVEPIVREENTQYF.

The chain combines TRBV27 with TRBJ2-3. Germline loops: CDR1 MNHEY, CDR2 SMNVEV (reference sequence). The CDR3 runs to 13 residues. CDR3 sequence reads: CASRRIGTDTQYF.

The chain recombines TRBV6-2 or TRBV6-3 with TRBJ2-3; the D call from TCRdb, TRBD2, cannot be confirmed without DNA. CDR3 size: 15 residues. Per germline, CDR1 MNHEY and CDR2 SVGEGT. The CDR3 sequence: CASSPPMTDPDTQYF.